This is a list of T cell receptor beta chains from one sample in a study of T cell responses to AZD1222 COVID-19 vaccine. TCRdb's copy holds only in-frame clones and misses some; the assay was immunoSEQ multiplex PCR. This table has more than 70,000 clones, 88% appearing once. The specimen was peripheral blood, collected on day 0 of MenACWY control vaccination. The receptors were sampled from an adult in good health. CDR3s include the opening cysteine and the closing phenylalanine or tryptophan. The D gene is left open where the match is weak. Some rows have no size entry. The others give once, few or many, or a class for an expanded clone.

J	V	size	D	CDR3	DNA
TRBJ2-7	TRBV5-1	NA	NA	CASSFGSGSNNEQYF	TGCGCCAGCAGCTTCGGTTCAGGGAGTAACAACGAGCAGTACTTC
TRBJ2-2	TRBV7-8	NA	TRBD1	CASSPGTVVTGELFF	TGTGCCAGCAGCCCCGGGACAGTGGTAACCGGGGAGCTGTTTTTT
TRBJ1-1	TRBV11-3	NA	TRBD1	CASSSYRDSTFEAFF	TGTGCCAGCAGCTCTTACCGGGACAGCACTTTTGAAGCTTTCTTT
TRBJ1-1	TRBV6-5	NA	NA	CASSLLEGRGTEAFF	TGTGCCAGCAGTCTTCTGGAGGGTAGAGGCACTGAAGCTTTCTTT
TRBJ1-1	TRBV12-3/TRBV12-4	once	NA	CASSLLGDTEAFF	TGTGCCAGCAGTTTACTGGGCGACACTGAAGCTTTCTTT
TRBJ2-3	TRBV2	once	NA	CASSDLLTISF	TGTGCCAGCAGTGACCTACTGACTATTTCTTTT
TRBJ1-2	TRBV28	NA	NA	CASSLSRSGYGYTF	TGTGCCAGCAGTTTATCGAGGTCTGGCTATGGCTACACCTTC
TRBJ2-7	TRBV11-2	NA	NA	CASSLEAGAASEQYF	TGTGCCAGCAGCTTAGAGGCGGGTGCCGCCTCCGAGCAGTACTTC
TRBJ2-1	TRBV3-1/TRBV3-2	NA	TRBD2	CASSQATSGVYNEQFF	TGTGCCAGCAGCCAAGCCACTAGCGGGGTCTACAATGAGCAGTTCTTC
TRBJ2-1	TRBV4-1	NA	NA	CASSQGPAGTSGVNEQFF	TGCGCCAGCAGCCAAGGCCCAGCGGGGACCTCAGGGGTTAATGAGCAGTTCTTC
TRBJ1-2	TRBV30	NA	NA	CAWYRGKNYGYTF	TGTGCCTGGTACCGGGGGAAGAACTATGGCTACACCTTC
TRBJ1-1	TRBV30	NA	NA	CAWSASRTDVLSTEAFF	TGTGCCTGGAGTGCATCCCGGACAGACGTACTATCCACTGAAGCTTTCTTT
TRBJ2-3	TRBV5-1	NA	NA	CASSLTGRTDTQYF	TGCGCCAGCAGCTTGACCGGACGCACAGATACGCAGTATTTT
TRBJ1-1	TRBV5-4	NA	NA	CASSPRSSGDTEAFF	TGTGCCAGCAGCCCCCGCTCCAGCGGAGACACTGAAGCTTTCTTT
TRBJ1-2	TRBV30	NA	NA	CAWSLQGYEGYTF	TGTGCCTGGAGCTTACAGGGTTACGAGGGCTACACCTTC
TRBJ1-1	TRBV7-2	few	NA	CASSSTRGTEAFF	TGTGCCAGCAGCTCCACACGGGGCACTGAAGCTTTCTTT
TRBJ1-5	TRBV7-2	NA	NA	CASSLGYSNQPQHF	TGTGCCAGCAGCTTAGGGTATAGCAATCAGCCCCAGCATTTT
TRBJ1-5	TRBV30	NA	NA	CAWSVYGDQPQHF	TGTGCCTGGAGTGTTTATGGGGATCAGCCCCAGCATTTT
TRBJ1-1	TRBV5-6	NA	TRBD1	CASSPGTGGSNTEAFF	TGTGCCAGCAGCCCCGGGACAGGGGGGTCGAACACTGAAGCTTTCTTT
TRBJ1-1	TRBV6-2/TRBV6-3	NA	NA	CASSYSYTGYNTEAFF	TGTGCCAGCAGTTATTCCTACACAGGATACAACACTGAAGCTTTCTTT
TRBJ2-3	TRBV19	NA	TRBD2	CASSILAGGTDTQYF	TGTGCCAGTAGTATACTAGCGGGGGGCACAGATACGCAGTATTTT
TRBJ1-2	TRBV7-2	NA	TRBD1	CASSPHPDRGLNDNYGYTF	TGTGCCAGCAGCCCCCACCCGGACAGGGGGTTGAACGATAACTATGGCTACACCTTC
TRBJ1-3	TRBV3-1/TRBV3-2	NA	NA	CASSQDRRFSGNTIYF	TGTGCCAGCAGCCAAGATCGGAGGTTCTCTGGAAACACCATATATTTT
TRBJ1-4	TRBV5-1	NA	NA	CASSLDDNEKLFF	TGCGCCAGCAGCTTGGACGACAATGAAAAACTGTTTTTT
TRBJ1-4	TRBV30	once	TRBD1	CAWSRRGPEKLFF	TGTGCCTGGAGTAGAAGGGGGCCCGAAAAACTGTTTTTT
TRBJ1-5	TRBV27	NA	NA	CASSLGTPNQPQHF	TGTGCCAGCAGTTTGGGGACACCGAATCAGCCCCAGCATTTT
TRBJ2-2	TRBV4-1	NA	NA	CASSLITTGLPNTGELFF	TGCGCCAGCAGCCTTATAACAACGGGTCTTCCGAACACCGGGGAGCTGTTTTTT
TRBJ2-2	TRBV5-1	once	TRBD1	CASRETGENTGELFF	TGCGCCAGTCGGGAGACAGGGGAGAACACCGGGGAGCTGTTTTTT
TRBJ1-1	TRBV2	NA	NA	CARGERNTEAFF	TGTGCCAGGGGGGAGAGGAACACTGAAGCTTTCTTT
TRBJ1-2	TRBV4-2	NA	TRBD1	CASSQERDRAGGYTF	TGTGCCAGCAGCCAAGAAAGGGACAGGGCGGGCGGCTACACCTTC
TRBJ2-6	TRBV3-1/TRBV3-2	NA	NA	CASSQEGGLVSGANVLTF	TGTGCCAGCAGCCAAGAGGGGGGACTCGTCTCTGGGGCCAACGTCCTGACTTTC
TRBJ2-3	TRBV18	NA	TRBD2	CASSPPGLAGGTDTQYF	TGTGCCAGCTCACCACCGGGACTAGCGGGGGGCACAGATACGCAGTATTTT
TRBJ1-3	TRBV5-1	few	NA	CASSLETGKGNTIYF	TGCGCCAGCAGCTTGGAGACAGGAAAGGGAAACACCATATATTTT
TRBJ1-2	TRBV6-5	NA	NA	CASRVIEGYTF	TGTGCCAGCAGAGTTATAGAGGGCTACACCTTC
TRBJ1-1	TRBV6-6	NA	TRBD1	CASRIQGSFEAFF	TGTGCCAGCAGGATACAGGGGAGCTTCGAGGCTTTCTTT
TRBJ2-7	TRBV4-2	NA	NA	CASSQDEKLTYEQYF	TGTGCCAGCAGCCAAGATGAGAAGCTGACCTACGAGCAGTACTTC
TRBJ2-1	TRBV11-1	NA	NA	CASSLRRDGNNEQFF	TGTGCCAGCAGCTTACGGCGGGACGGCAACAATGAGCAGTTCTTC
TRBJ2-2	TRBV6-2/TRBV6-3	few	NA	CASSYSGRAGELFF	TGTGCCAGCAGTTACTCGGGGCGCGCCGGGGAGCTGTTTTTT
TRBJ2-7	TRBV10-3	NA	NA	CAISESRGTAYEQYF	TGTGCCATCAGTGAGTCCAGGGGTACGGCCTACGAGCAGTACTTC
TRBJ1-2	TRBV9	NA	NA	CASSSRERYGYTF	TGTGCCAGCAGCTCACGAGAGCGCTATGGCTACACCTTC
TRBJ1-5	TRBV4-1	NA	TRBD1	CASSLGGQGLQPQHF	TGCGCCAGCAGCCTGGGCGGACAGGGACTTCAGCCCCAGCATTTT
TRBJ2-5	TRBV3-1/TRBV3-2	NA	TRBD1	CASSQARAGGQETQYF	TGTGCCAGCAGCCAAGCTAGGGCAGGGGGCCAAGAGACCCAGTACTTC
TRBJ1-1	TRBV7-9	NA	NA	CASERGDSPVGTEAFF	TGTGCCAGCGAGAGAGGGGACTCTCCTGTGGGCACTGAAGCTTTCTTT
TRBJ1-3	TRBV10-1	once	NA	CASSGRQESSGNTIYF	TGCGCCAGCAGTGGTCGGCAGGAAAGCTCTGGAAACACCATATATTTT
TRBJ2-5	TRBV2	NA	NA	CASGGRSGQETQYF	TGTGCCAGCGGGGGGAGGAGCGGACAAGAGACCCAGTACTTC
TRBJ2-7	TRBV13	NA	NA	CASSLQYSDLREQYF	TGTGCCAGCAGCTTACAGTACAGTGACCTGCGCGAGCAGTACTTC
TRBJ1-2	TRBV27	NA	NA	CASSATGIYGYTF	TGTGCCAGCAGCGCGACGGGAATCTATGGCTACACCTTC
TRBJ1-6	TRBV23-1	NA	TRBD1	CASSHTRQGDSPLHF	TGCGCCAGCAGTCATACAAGACAGGGGGATTCACCCCTCCACTTT
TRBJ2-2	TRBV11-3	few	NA	CASSLDSGTQTGELFF	TGTGCCAGCAGCTTAGATTCCGGGACCCAAACCGGGGAGCTGTTTTTT
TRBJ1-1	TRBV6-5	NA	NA	CASSFTGSEAFF	TGTGCCAGCAGTTTTACAGGGTCTGAAGCTTTCTTT
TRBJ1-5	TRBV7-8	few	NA	CASSQDLNQPQHF	TGTGCCAGCAGCCAGGACTTGAATCAGCCCCAGCATTTT
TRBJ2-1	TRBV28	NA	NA	CASSSSRPRYEQFF	TGTGCCAGCAGTTCTTCCCGCCCCAGGTATGAGCAGTTCTTC
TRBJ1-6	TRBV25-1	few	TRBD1	CASSGRDRGNSPLHF	TGTGCCAGCAGTGGCCGGGACAGGGGTAATTCACCCCTCCACTTT
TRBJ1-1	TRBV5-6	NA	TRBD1	CASSGRDRGDTEAFF	TGTGCCAGCAGCGGGAGGGACAGGGGAGACACTGAAGCTTTCTTT
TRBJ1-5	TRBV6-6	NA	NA	CASSASDRPQHF	TGTGCCAGCAGTGCCTCTGATAGGCCCCAGCATTTT
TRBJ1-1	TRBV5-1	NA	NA	CASSISRMDTEAFF	TGCGCCAGCAGCATCAGTAGGATGGACACTGAAGCTTTCTTT
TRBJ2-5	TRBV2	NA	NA	CASQASLGTQYF	TGTGCCAGCCAAGCGTCACTAGGGACCCAGTACTTC